This is a list of T cell receptor beta chains from one sample in a study of shared clonotypes between healthy human individuals. TCRdb's table, derived via immunoSEQ multiplex PCR, lists solely in-frame clones and lacks some. The table records 1.5 million to 2.5 million clones, approximately 95% of them present only once. Sequencing input: naive CD8+ T cells sorted from blood. These receptors all come from a young man in good health. The CDR3 runs from the conserved cysteine through the conserved F or W. A D gene is named only where the DNA matches it firmly. Clone size, where shown, is once, few, many, or a class for clones that have expanded.

clone_size j_call d_call v_call cdr3_aa cdr3_nt
NA TRBJ2-1 NA TRBV7-6 CASSLFGTAYNEQFF TGTGCCAGCAGCTTATTCGGGACCGCCTACAATGAGCAGTTCTTC
NA TRBJ2-7 TRBD2 TRBV13 CASSRRTSGGNEQYF TGTGCCAGCAGCCGCAGGACTAGCGGGGGCAACGAGCAGTACTTC
NA TRBJ2-7 TRBD1 TRBV7-2 CASSPGSGQGSHEQYF TGTGCCAGCAGCCCAGGGTCGGGACAGGGGAGCCACGAGCAGTACTTC
NA TRBJ1-6 NA TRBV4-3 CASSPEGESSYNSPLHF TGCGCCAGCAGCCCGGAGGGAGAGAGCTCCTATAATTCACCCCTCCACTTT
once TRBJ2-2 NA TRBV11-3 CASSARDLTGELFF TGTGCCAGCAGCGCCCGGGACCTCACCGGGGAGCTGTTTTTT
NA TRBJ2-7 NA TRBV11-2 CASSWGPLYEQYF TGTGCCAGCAGCTGGGGACCCCTCTACGAGCAGTACTTC
NA TRBJ1-5 NA TRBV11-2 CASSLDLGLNQPQHF TGTGCCAGCAGCTTAGATTTAGGTCTGAATCAGCCCCAGCATTTT
once TRBJ2-5 NA TRBV5-4 CASQGDETQYF TGTGCCAGCCAAGGGGATGAGACCCAGTACTTC
NA TRBJ2-7 TRBD2 TRBV27 CASSPSGGESSYEQYF TGTGCCAGCAGCCCCAGTGGGGGGGAGAGCTCCTACGAGCAGTACTTC
NA TRBJ2-3 NA TRBV7-9 CASSLPEGGASTDTQYF TGTGCCAGCAGCTTACCAGAAGGGGGGGCTTCCACAGATACGCAGTATTTT
NA TRBJ1-2 NA TRBV28 CANAPTGSASLSAGGYTF TGTGCCAACGCACCAACCGGGTCTGCGTCCCTCAGCGCCGGTGGCTACACCTTC
NA TRBJ2-5 NA TRBV28 CASSFYGQRGETQYF TGTGCCAGCAGTTTCTACGGACAGAGAGGCGAGACCCAGTACTTC